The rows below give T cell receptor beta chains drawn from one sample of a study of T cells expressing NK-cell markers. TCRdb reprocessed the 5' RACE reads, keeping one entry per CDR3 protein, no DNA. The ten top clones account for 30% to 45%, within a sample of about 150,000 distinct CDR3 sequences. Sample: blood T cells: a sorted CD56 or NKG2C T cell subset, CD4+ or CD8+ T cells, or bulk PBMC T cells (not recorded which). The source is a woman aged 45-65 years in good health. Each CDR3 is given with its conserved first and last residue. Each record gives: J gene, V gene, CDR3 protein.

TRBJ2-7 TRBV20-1 CSAGVRQGTYEQYF
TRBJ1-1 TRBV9 CASSEGGSFEAFF
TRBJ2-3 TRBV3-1 CASSLHPVWTKDEVVSTDTQYF
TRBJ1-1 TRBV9 CASSVGSLMNTEAFF
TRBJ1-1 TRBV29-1 CSVEFLGRNTEAFF
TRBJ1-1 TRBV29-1 CSVAAGPNEAFF
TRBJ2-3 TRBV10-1 CASSESLGGPTDTQYF
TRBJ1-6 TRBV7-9 CASSFTVELNSPLHF
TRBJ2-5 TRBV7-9 CASSSMAETQYF
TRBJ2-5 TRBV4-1 CASSQEKGVMETQYF
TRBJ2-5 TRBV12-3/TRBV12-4 CASSPRTSGTPQETQYF
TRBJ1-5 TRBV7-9 CATQDLKDSNQPQHF
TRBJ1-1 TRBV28 CASSTGLNTEAFF
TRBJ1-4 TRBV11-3 CASSPPNLATNEKLFF
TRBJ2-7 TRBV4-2 CASSQLGIHEQYF
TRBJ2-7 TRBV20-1 CSARDREDYEQYF
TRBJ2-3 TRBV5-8 CASSGYPRDTQYF
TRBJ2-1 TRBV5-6 CASSLSATSGSINEQFF
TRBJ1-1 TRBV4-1 CASSQVPRGMNTEAFF
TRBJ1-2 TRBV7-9 CASSSAGPNYGYTF
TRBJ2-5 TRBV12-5 CASARTSGRLETQYF
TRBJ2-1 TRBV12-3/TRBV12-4 CASSQGYNEQFF
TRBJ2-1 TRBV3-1 CASSQIGVAGGHNEQFF
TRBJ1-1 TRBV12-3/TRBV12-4 CASSQYREGTEAFF
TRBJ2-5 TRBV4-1 CASSQDKASGETQYF
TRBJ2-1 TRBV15 CATSSKRTGYNEQFF
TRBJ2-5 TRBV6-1 CASTSYQETQYF